Given below is one TCR beta chain in context. Its antigen is currently unknown. Vbeta (60) and Jbeta (13) primers were used in the PCR. TCRdb's table, derived via immunoSEQ multiplex PCR, lists solely in-frame clones and lacks some. The data hold about 94,000 clones, with around 8% observed a single time. V lost 1 base and J 6 bases, leaving 8 bases between the germline ends. CDR1 SGHRS and CDR2 YFSETQ come from the germline V gene. The CDR3 consists of 12 residues. This sample was taken from a study of cytomegalovirus exposure and HLA in healthy donors. Study-wide points: Sequencing depth across donors, presence/absence analyses assumed, was roughly uniform. In a later analysis, HLA-C alleles had the fewest associated TCRs, DRB1 alleles the most. Most sequenced TCRs were rare (though some public TCRs occurred in many donors).

This receptor was taken from a man in his fifties in good health and CMV-seronegative. Sequencing was done on a sample of PBMCs. The chain joins TRBV5-1 to TRBJ2-7, with D possibly being TRBD1 (6 bases). The CDR3 nucleotides are TGCGCCAGCAGCTTGCGAGGGGGCGAGCAGTACTTC. This sequence encodes CASSLRGGEQYF.